This TCR beta chain derives from a study of T cell changes during pregnancy in multiple sclerosis. Data came from immunoSEQ multiplex PCR; TCRdb stores just in-frame clones and leaves some out. The table lists tens of thousands of clones, more than 80% of them singletons. CDR3 length equals 16 residues. V was pared by 2 bases and J by 2 bases, with 8 bases of the junction left unmatched. Germline-derived CDR1 and CDR2 are GTSNPN and SVGIG (reference sequence). The chain recombines TRBV30 with TRBJ1-5; TRBD1 matches 8 bases. Material: CD4+ T cells from peripheral blood mononuclear cells, obtained before pregnancy. The sequence derives from a female donor with multiple sclerosis, enrolled in a pregnancy study. CDR3 residues: CAWSRQGAWGNQPQHF. The CDR3 DNA reads TGTGCCTGGAGTAGGCAGGGGGCTTGGGGCAATCAGCCCCAGCATTTT.